This TCR beta chain was captured in a study of T cells after posttransplantation cyclophosphamide. Study findings and constraints: TRB overlap between skin or GI tissue T cells and blood was limited. TRB clonality was highly associated with recipient CMV seropositivity and reactivation.

Germline loops: CDR1 LGHNA, CDR2 YSLEER. Trimming shortened V by 0 bases and J by 7 bases, and 15 bases separated the two germline ends. This CDR3 comprises 15 residues. The count of this clone is one. What it binds is unknown. TCRdb's copy holds only in-frame clones and misses some; the assay was immunoSEQ multiplex PCR. The repertoire includes tens of thousands of clones, 86% of them detected once, and less than 3.5% sits in the top ten. J is TRBJ1-2 and V is TRBV4-3, with a weak D call TRBD1 (5 bases). The TCR comes from a man younger than 45 with a blood cancer, CMV-positive, and with a related stem cell donor. Sample: PBMCs. CDR3 bases: TGCGCCAGCAGCCAAGATGGGCAGGGTTTTTTTGGCTACACCTTC. Residues: CASSQDGQGFFGYTF.